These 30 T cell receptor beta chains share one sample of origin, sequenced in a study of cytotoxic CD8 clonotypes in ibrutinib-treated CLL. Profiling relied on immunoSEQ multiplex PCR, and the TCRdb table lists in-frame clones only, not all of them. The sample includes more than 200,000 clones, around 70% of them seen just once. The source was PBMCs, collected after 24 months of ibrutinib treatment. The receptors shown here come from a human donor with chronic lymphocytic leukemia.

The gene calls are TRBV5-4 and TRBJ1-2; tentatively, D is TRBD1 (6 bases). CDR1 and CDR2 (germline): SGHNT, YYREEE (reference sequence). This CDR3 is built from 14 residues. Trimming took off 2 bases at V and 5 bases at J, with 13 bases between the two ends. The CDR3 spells CASSFGQTGYGYTF. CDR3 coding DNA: TGTGCCAGCAGCTTCGGACAGACAGGATATGGCTACACCTTC. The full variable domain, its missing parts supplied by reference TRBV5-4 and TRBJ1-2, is ETGVTQSPTHLIKTRGQQVTLRCSSQSGHNTVSWYQQALGQGPQFIFQYYREEENGRGNFPPRFSGLQFPNYSSELNVNALELDDSALYLCASSFGQTGYGYTFGSGTRLTVV.

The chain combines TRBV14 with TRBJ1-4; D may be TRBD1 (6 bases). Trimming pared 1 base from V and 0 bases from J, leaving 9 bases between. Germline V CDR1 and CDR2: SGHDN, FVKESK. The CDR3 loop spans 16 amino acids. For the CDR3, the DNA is TGTGCCAGCAGCCAAGGAGGGGGGGCAACTAATGAAAAACTGTTTTTT. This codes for CASSQGGGATNEKLFF.

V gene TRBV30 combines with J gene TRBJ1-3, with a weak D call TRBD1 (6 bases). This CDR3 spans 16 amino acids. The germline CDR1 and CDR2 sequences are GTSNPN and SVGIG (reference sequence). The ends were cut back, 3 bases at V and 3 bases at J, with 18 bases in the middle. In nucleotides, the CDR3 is TGTGCCTGGAGCCAGGGACATATCTACGTTGGAAACACCATATATTTT. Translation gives CAWSQGHIYVGNTIYF.

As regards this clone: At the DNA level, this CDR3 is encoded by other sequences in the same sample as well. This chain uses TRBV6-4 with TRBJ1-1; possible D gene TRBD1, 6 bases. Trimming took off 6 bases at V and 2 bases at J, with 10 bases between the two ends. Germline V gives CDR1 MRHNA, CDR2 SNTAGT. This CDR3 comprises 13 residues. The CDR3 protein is CASSPGHNTEAFF. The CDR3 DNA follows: TGTGCCAGCAGCCCGGGACACAACACTGAAGCTTTCTTT.

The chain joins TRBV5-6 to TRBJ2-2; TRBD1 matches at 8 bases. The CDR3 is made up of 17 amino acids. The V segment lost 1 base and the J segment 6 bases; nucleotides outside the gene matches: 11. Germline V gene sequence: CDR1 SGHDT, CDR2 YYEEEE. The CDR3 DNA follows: TGTGCCAGCAGCTTGTTCGGACAGGGCGTGGTAGCCGGGGAGCTGTTTTTT. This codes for CASSLFGQGVVAGELFF.

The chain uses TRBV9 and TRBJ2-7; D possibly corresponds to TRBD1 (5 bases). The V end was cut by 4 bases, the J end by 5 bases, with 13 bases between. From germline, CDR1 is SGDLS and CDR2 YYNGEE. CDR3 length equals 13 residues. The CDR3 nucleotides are TGTGCCAGCAGCCTCAGGGATCACCACGAGCAGTACTTC. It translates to CASSLRDHHEQYF.

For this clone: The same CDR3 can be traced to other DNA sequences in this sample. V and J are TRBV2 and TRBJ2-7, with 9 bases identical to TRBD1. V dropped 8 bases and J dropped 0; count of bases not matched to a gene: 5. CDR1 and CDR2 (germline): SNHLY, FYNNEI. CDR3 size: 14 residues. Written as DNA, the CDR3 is TGTGCCAGCGGGGGACAGGGCCTCTCCTACGAGCAGTACTTC. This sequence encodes CASGGQGLSYEQYF.

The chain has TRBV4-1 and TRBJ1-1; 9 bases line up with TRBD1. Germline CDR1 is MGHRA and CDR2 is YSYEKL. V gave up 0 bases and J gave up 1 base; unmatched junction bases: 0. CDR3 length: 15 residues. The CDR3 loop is CASSQEQGANTEAFF. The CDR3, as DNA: TGCGCCAGCAGCCAAGAACAGGGGGCGAACACTGAAGCTTTCTTT.

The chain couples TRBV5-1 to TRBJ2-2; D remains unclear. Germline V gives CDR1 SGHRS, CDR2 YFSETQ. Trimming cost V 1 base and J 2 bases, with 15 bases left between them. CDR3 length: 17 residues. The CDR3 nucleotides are TGCGCCAGCAGCTTGTTCAGCTCCACACTAAACACCGGGGAGCTGTTTTTT. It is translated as CASSLFSSTLNTGELFF.

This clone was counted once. The CDR3 protein is CAWSVNTGELFF. The DNA for the CDR3 is TGTGCCTGGAGTGTCAACACCGGGGAGCTGTTTTTT. This chain connects TRBV30 to TRBJ2-2, with D unclear. Germline V gives CDR1 GTSNPN, CDR2 SVGIG (reference sequence). CDR3 length: 12 amino acids. V was trimmed by 0 bases and J by 2 bases, leaving 1 base between them.

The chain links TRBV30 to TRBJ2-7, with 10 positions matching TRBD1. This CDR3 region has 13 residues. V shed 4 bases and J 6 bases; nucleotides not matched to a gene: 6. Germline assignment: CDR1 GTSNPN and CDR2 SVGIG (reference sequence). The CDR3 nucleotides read TGTGCCTGGAAAAGGGACAGGGGTCGCGAGCAGTACTTC. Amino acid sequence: CAWKRDRGREQYF.

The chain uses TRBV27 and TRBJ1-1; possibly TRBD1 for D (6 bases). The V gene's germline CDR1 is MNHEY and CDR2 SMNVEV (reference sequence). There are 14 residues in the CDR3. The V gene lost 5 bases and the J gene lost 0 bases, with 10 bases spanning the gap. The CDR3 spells CASSAGELNTEAFF. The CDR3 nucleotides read TGTGCCAGCAGTGCAGGGGAATTGAACACTGAAGCTTTCTTT.

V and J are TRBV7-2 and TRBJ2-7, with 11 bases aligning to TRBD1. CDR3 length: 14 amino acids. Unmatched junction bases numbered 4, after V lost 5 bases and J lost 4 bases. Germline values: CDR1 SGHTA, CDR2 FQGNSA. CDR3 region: CASSRGQGAYEQYF. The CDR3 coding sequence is TGTGCCAGCAGCAGAGGACAGGGGGCTTACGAGCAGTACTTC.

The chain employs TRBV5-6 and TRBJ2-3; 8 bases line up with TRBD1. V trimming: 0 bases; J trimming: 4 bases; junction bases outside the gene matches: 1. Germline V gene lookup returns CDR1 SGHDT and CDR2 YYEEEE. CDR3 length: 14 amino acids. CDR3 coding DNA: TGTGCCAGCAGCTTGGGCAGGGGGCCAGATACGCAGTATTTT. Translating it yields CASSLGRGPDTQYF. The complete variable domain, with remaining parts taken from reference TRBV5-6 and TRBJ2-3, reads DAGVTQSPTHLIKTRGQQVTLRCSPKSGHDTVSWYQQALGQGPQFIFQYYEEEERQRGNFPDRFSGHQFPNYSSELNVNALLLGDSALYLCASSLGRGPDTQYFGPGTRLTVL.

This CDR3 reads CASSYVSGVDNEQFF. The CDR3 DNA reads TGTGCCAGCAGTTACGTGTCAGGCGTCGACAATGAGCAGTTCTTC. The rearrangement joins TRBV6-5 to TRBJ2-1; D not resolved. Trimming took 2 bases from V and 5 from J, leaving 13 bases between them. CDR3 length equals 15 residues. Germline V gene sequence: CDR1 MNHEY, CDR2 SVGAGI.

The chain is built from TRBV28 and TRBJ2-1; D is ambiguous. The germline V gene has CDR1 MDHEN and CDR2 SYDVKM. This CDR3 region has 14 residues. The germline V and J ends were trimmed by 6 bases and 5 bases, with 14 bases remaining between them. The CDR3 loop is CASSAHGKNNEQFF. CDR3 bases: TGTGCCAGCAGCGCTCACGGAAAAAACAATGAGCAGTTCTTC. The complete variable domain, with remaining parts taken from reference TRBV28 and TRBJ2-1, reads DVKVTQSSRYLVKRTGEKVFLECVQDMDHENMFWYRQDPGLGLRLIYFSYDVKMKEKGDIPEGYSVSREKKERFSLILESASTNQTSMYLCASSAHGKNNEQFFGPGTRLTVL.

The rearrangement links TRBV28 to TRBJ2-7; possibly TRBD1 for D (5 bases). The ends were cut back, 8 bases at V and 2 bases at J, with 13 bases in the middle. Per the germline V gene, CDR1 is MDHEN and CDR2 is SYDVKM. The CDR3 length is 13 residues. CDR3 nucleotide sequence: TGTGCCAGCTCAGACAGAGGACCCTACGAGCAGTACTTC. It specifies CASSDRGPYEQYF. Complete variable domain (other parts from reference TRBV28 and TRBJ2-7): DVKVTQSSRYLVKRTGEKVFLECVQDMDHENMFWYRQDPGLGLRLIYFSYDVKMKEKGDIPEGYSVSREKKERFSLILESASTNQTSMYLCASSDRGPYEQYFGPGTRLTVT.

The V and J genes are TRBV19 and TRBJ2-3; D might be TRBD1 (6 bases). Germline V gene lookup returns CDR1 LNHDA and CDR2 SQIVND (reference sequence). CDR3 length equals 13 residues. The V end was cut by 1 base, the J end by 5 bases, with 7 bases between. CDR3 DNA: TGTGCCAGTAGTATAGTCAGGGGAGATACGCAGTATTTT. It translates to CASSIVRGDTQYF.

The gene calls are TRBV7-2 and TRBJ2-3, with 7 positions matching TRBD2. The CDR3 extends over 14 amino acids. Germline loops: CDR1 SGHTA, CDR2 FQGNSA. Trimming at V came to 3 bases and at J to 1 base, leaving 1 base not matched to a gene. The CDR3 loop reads CASSLGRGTDTQYF. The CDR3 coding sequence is TGTGCCAGCAGCTTGGGGAGGGGCACAGATACGCAGTATTTT.

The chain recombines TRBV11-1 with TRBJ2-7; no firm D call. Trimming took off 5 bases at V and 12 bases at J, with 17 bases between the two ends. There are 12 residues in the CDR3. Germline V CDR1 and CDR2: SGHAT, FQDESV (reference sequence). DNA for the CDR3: TGTGCCAGCAGCCGATGGGCCTCCAGCGTGTACTTC. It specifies CASSRWASSVYF.

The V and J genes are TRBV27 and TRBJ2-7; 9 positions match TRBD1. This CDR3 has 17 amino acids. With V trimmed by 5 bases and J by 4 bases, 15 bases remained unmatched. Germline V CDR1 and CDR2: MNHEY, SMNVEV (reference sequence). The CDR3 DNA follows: TGTGCCAGCAGTCCGGGCCCCTACGGGACAGGGAATTACGAGCAGTACTTC. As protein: CASSPGPYGTGNYEQYF.

The CDR3 nucleotides read TGCGCCAGCAGCCAAGATTGGCGGTCCTACGAGCAGTACTTC. This gives the protein CASSQDWRSYEQYF. The V gene is TRBV4-1, the J gene TRBJ2-7; D is uncertain. The germline V gene encodes CDR1 MGHRA and CDR2 YSYEKL. The V and J ends lost 0 bases and 1 base respectively, with 7 bases between them. This CDR3 spans 14 amino acids.

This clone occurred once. CDR3 sequence reads: CASTGGGSLTDTQYF. CDR3 DNA: TGTGCCAGCACCGGCGGCGGCTCCCTCACAGATACGCAGTATTTT. The J gene is TRBJ2-3, the V gene TRBV6-5, with D uncertain. V was cut by 7 bases and J by 2 bases, with 16 bases left in between. Germline V gene lookup returns CDR1 MNHEY and CDR2 SVGAGI. This CDR3 comprises 15 residues.

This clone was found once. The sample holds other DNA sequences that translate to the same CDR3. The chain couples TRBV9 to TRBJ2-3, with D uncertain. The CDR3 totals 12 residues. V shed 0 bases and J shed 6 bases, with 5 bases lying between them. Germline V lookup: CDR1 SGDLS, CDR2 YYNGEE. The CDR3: CASSVDLDTQYF. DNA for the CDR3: TGTGCCAGCAGCGTAGATCTCGATACGCAGTATTTT. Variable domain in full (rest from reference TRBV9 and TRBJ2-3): DSGVTQTPKHLITATGQRVTLRCSPRSGDLSVYWYQQSLDQGLQFLIQYYNGEERAKGNILERFSAQQFPDLHSELNLSSLELGDSALYFCASSVDLDTQYFGPGTRLTVL.

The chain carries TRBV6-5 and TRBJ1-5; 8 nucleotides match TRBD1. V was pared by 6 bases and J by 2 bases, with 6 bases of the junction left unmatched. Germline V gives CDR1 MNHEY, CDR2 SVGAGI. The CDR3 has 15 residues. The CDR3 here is CASRDRADGNQPQHF. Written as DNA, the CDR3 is TGTGCCAGCAGGGACAGGGCCGATGGCAATCAGCCCCAGCATTTT.

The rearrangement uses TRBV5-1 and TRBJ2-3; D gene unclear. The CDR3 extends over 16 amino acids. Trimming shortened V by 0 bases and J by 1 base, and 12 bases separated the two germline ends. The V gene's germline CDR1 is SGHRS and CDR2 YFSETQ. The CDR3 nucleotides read TGCGCCAGCAGCTTGGCCGGCAGACCTGGCACAGATACGCAGTATTTT. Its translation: CASSLAGRPGTDTQYF.

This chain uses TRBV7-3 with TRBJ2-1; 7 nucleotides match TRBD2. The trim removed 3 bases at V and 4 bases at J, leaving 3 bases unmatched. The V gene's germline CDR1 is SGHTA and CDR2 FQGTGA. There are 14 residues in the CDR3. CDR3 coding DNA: TGTGCCAGCAGCTTGCGGGAGCCGTACAATGAGCAGTTCTTC. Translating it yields CASSLREPYNEQFF.

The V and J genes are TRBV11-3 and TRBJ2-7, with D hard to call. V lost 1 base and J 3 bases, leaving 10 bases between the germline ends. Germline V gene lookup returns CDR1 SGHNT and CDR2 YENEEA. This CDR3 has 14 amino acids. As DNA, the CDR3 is TGTGCCAGCAGCTTAGCGCCTAGTGTCTACGAGCAGTACTTC. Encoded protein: CASSLAPSVYEQYF.

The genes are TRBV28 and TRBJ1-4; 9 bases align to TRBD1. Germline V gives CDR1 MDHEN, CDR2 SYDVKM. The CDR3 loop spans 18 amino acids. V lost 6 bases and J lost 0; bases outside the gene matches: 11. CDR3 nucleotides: TGTGCCAGCAGCCGCGTACAGGGGGCGGGTGCAACTAATGAAAAACTGTTTTTT. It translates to CASSRVQGAGATNEKLFF.

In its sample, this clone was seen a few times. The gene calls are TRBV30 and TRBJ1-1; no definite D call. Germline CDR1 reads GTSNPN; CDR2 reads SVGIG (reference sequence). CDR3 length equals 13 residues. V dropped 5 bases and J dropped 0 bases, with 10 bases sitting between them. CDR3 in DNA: TGTGCCTGGGCGGGCAGAGTGAACACTGAAGCTTTCTTT. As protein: CAWAGRVNTEAFF.